The source of this T cell receptor beta chain is a study of T cell repertoires in cytomegalovirus infection. There are a few counts of this clonotype. TCRdb passed the reads through MiXCR, listing each CDR3 protein once. The sample yields about 310,000 distinct CDR3 sequences, about a sixth seen once. The CDR3 length is 14 residues. The V gene's germline CDR1 is MNHEY and CDR2 SVGAGI. Trimming cost V 0 bases and J 1 base, with 6 bases left between them. Source material: PBMCs. This sequence originates from a human donor in good health (CMV status not recorded). Some clones in this sample may be carry-over from other donors' samples. The rearrangement uses TRBV6-5 and TRBJ1-1; D ambiguous. The DNA for the CDR3 is TGTGCCAGCAGTTACTCGTGGAGGAACACTGAAGCTTTCTTT. Its translation: CASSYSWRNTEAFF.